This TCR beta chain is drawn from a study of somatic mutations in cytotoxic T cells in rheumatoid arthritis (dated by TCRdb to about 2017). Broadly, across the study: Patient peripheral blood (just over 29 ml EDTA) was drawn right after diagnosis and before any treatment started. Sorted V beta1+ cells also underwent TCRB sequencing, and some V beta antibody-stained T-cell populations were flow-sorted at nearly 100% purity on a FACSAria II or Sony SH800. The study asked whether expanded CD8+ T-cell clones in newly diagnosed, untreated rheumatoid arthritis carry somatic mutations, and used TCRB deep sequencing to characterize clonality. TCRB deep sequencing covered approximately 69 patients with rheumatoid arthritis along with 20 healthy controls. The median ages of the patient and control groups were essentially identical. Broader findings and caveats from the paper: In about an eighth of the roughly 65 patients, more than 20% of CD8+ cells belonged to the largest CD8+ clone, while several identical CD8+ TCRB sequences were shared between blood and synovial fluid. An increase of CD8+ clonality with age was seen in patients (Spearman r ~ 0.47) but not in healthy controls. There was no significant difference in CD8+ T-cell clonality between rheumatoid arthritis patients and age-matched healthy controls. The slight underrepresentation of TRBV07 in patients was not corrected for multiple comparisons. The expanded CD8+ clones had unknown antigen targets, and not appearing in virus-specific databases did not rule out that they were virus-specific.

TCRB CDR3 sequencing used the immunoSEQ assay on genomic DNA. The paper's processing steps were these. Published virus-specific TCRB sequences were compared with patient CD8+ clones larger than 1%, and only a few matches were found. Nothing other than productive TCRB rearrangements was included in the analyses. Clonality was calculated as a Shannon entropy-based productive clonality index, and a clone was defined by a unique TCRB CDR3 sequence. Repertoire overlap for a pair of samples was computed from each clone's template counts relative to total templates per sample. A correlation with a Spearman r of 0.55 to 0.65 was found between V-gene usage by flow cytometry and V-gene usage by TCRB sequencing. This is the immuneACCESS table as TCRdb keeps it, with only in-frame sequences that have V and J called. A part of the clones is gone; compared with another copy, unresolved V genes explain less than half, and the rest is unexplained. V, J and clone size reflect that table, while D and trimming were determined from the DNA. In all, the sample holds around 15,000 clones, and roughly 82% of those were seen once. The ten most abundant clones make up less than 35% of the sample.

V lost 6 bases and J lost 4 bases; the stretch between them is 19 bases long. Per the germline V gene (reference sequence), MNHNY is the CDR1 and SVGAGI is the CDR2. The CDR3 holds 15 amino acids from the cysteine to the phenylalanine. The retained sequence is limited to the CDR3, 45 bases, with the frame set at the first base. On an AutoMACS, CD4+ and CD8+ cells were isolated via positive magnetic bead selection, and their purity was verified by flow cytometry. Clonal expansions were first screened by flow cytometry with a TCR V beta antibody panel, then characterized by TCRB deep sequencing of sorted CD8+ fractions. Isolation of peripheral blood mononuclear cells was done through Ficoll-Paque PLUS density gradient separation. DNA was extracted from CD4-enriched, CD8-enriched or PBMC samples with Nucleospin Tissue or Tissue XS kits and quantified with a Qubit 2.0 fluorometer. On this clone itself: Its antigen has not been determined. No base quality information exists; no much larger clone differs at one position.

The receptor was isolated from an adult with rheumatoid arthritis. Source material: CD8+ T cells sorted from blood. The rearrangement combines TRBV6-6 with TRBJ2-7; perhaps TRBD2 is the D gene, with 6 bases matching. The sequence in DNA is TGTGCCAGCAGCCCCAGCGGGTGGCGAGATTACGAGCAGTACTTC. This sequence encodes CASSPSGWRDYEQYF.